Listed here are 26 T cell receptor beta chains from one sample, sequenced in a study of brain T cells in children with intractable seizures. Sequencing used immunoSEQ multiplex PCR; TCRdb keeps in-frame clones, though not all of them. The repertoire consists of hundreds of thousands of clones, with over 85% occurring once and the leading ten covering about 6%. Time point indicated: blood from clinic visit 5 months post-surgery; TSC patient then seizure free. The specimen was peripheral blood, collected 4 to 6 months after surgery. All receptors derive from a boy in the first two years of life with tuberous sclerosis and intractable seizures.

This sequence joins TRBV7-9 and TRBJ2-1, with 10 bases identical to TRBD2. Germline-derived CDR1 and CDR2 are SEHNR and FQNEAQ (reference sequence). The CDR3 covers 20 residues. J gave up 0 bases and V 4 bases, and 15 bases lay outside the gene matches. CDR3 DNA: TGTGCCAGCAGCTGGGCCCAGGACAATTTAGCGGGGGGCTCCTACAATGAGCAGTTCTTC. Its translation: CASSWAQDNLAGGSYNEQFF.

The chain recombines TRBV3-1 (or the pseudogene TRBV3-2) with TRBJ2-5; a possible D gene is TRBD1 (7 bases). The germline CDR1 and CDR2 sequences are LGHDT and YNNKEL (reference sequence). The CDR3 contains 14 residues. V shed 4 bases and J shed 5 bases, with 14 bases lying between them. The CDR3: CASSLAGGQETQYF. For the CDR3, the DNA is TGTGCCAGCAGCCTCGCAGGGGGGCAGGAGACCCAGTACTTC.

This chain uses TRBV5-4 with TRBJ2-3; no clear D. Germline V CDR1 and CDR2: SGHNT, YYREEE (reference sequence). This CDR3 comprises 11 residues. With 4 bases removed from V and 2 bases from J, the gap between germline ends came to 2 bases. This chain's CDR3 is CASSDTDTQYF. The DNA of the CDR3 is TGTGCCAGCAGCGACACAGATACGCAGTATTTT.

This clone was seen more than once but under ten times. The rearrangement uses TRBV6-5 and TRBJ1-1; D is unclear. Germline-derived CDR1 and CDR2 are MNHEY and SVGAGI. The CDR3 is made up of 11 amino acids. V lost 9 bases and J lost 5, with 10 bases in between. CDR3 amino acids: CASGEGTEAFF. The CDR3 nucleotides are TGTGCCAGTGGGGAAGGAACTGAAGCTTTCTTT.

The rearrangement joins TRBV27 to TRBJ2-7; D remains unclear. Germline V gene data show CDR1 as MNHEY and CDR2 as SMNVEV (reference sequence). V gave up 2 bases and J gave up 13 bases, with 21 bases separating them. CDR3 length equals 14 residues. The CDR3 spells CASSLRVRSIATYF. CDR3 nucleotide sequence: TGTGCCAGCAGTTTACGGGTCAGAAGTATCGCTACATACTTC.

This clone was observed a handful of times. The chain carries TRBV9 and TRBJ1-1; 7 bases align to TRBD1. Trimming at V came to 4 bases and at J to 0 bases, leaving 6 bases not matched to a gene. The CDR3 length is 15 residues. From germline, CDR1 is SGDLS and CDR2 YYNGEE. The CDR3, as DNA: TGTGCCAGCAGCCTGACAGGGTCAATGAACACTGAAGCTTTCTTT. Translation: CASSLTGSMNTEAFF.

The CDR3 DNA reads TGTGCCAGCAGTGACGCGGGGACAGGGGCGTTTGGGGCCAACGTCCTGACTTTC. Translated, it gives CASSDAGTGAFGANVLTF. The genes are TRBV28 and TRBJ2-6; 10 bases fit TRBD1. CDR1 MDHEN and CDR2 SYDVKM come from the germline V gene. The CDR3 covers 18 residues. Unmatched junction bases numbered 10, after V lost 5 bases and J lost 3 bases.

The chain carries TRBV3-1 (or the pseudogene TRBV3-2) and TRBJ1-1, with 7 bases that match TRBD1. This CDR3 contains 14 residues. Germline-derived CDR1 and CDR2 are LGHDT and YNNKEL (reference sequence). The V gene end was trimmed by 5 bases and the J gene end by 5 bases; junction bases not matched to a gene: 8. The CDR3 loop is CASSYWTGATEAFF. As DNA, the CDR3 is TGTGCCAGCAGCTATTGGACAGGCGCGACTGAAGCTTTCTTT.

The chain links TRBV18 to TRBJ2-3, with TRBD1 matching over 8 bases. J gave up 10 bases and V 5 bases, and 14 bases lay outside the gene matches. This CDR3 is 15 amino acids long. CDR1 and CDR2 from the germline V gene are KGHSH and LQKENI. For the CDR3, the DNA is TGTGCCAGCTCAAAAGACAGGGGATTGGGGAGTTCGCAGTATTTT. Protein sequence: CASSKDRGLGSSQYF.

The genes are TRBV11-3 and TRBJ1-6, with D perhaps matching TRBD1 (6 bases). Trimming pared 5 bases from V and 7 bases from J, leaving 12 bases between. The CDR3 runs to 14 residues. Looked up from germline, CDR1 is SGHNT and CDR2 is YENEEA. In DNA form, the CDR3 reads TGTGCCAGCAGCCCGGGACACGTAAATTCACCCCTCCACTTT. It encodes CASSPGHVNSPLHF.

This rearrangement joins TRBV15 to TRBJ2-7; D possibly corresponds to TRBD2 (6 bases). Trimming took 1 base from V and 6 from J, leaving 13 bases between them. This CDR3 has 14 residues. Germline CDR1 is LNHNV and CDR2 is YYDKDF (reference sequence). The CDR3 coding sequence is TGTGCCACCAGCAGAGTGCGGGAATATGGCGAGCAGTACTTC. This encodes CATSRVREYGEQYF.

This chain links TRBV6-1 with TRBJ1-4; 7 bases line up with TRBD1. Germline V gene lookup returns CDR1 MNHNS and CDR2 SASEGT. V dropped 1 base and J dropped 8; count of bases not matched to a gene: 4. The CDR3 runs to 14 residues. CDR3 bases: TGTGCCAGCAGTGAAGGCAGGGGGAGAGAAAAACTGTTTTTT. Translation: CASSEGRGREKLFF.

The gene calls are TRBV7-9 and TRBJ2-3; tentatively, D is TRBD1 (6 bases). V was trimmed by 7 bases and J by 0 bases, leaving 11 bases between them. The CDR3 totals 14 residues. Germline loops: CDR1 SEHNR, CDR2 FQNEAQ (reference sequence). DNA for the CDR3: TGTGCCAGCAAACAGGGTTGGAGCACAGATACGCAGTATTTT. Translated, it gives CASKQGWSTDTQYF.

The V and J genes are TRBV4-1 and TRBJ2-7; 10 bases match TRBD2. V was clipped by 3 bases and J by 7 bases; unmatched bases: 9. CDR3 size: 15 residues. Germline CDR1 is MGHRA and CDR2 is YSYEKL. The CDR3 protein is CASSHTGTSEWEQYF. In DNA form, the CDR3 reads TGCGCCAGCAGCCATACCGGGACTAGCGAATGGGAGCAGTACTTC.

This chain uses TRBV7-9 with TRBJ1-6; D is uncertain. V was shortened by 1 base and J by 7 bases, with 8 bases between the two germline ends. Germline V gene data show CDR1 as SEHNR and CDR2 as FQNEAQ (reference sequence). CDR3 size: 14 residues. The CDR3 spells CASSLGQLNSPLHF. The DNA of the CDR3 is TGTGCCAGCAGCTTAGGGCAGTTAAATTCACCCCTCCACTTT.

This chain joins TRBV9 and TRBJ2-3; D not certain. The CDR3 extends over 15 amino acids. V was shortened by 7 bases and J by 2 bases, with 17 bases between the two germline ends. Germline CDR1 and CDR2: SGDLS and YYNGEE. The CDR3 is CASAPDLLNTDTQYF. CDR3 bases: TGTGCCAGCGCTCCGGACCTCTTAAACACAGATACGCAGTATTTT. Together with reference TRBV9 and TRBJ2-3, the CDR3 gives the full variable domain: DSGVTQTPKHLITATGQRVTLRCSPRSGDLSVYWYQQSLDQGLQFLIQYYNGEERAKGNILERFSAQQFPDLHSELNLSSLELGDSALYFCASAPDLLNTDTQYFGPGTRLTVL.

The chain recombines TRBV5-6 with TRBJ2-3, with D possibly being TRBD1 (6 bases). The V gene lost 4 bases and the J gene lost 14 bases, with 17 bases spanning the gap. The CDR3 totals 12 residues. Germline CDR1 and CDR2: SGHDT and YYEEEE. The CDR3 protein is CASSLGDTRRYF. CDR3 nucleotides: TGTGCCAGCAGCCTCGGGGACACCAGAAGGTATTTT.

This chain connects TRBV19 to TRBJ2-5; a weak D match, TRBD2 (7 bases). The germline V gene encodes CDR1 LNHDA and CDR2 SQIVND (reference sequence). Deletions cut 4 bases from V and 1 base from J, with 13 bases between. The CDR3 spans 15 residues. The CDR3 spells CASSKRGRGQETQYF. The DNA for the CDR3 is TGTGCCAGTAGTAAGAGGGGGAGGGGCCAAGAGACCCAGTACTTC.

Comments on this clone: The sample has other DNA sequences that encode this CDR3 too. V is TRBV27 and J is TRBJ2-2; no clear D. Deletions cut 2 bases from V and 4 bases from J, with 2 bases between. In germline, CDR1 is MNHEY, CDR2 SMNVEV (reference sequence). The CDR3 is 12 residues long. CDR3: CASSLGTGELFF. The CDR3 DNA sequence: TGTGCCAGCAGTTTAGGCACCGGGGAGCTGTTTTTT.

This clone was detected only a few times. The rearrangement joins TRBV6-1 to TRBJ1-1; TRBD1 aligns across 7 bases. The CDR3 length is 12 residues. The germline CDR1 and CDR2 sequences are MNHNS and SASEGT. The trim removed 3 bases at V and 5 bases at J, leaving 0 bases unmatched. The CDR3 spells CASSDRGTEAFF. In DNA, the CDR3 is TGTGCCAGCAGTGACAGGGGGACTGAAGCTTTCTTT.

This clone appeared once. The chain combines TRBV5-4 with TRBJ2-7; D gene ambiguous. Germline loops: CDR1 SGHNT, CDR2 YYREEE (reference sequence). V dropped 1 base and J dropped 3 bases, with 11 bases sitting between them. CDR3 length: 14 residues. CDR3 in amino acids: CASSLLGSNYEQYF. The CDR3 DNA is TGTGCCAGCAGCTTGTTGGGCTCGAACTACGAGCAGTACTTC.

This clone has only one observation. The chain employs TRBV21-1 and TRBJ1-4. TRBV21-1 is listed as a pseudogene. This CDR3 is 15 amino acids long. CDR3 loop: CASSKARDNNEKLFF. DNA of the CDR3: TGTGCCAGCAGCAAAGCGCGGGACAATAATGAAAAACTGTTTTTT.

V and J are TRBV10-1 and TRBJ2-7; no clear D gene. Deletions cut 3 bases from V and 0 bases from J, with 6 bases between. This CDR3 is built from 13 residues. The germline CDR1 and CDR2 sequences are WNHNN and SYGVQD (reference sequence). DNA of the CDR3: TGCGCCAGCAGTGACGGAGCCTCCTACGAGCAGTACTTC. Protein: CASSDGASYEQYF.

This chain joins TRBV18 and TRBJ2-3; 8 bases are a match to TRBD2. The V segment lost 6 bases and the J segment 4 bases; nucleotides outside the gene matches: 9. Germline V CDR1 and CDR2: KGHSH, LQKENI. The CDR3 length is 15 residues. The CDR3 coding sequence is TGTGCCAGCTCTCCAAGCGGGAGTCGTTCAGATACGCAGTATTTT. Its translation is CASSPSGSRSDTQYF.

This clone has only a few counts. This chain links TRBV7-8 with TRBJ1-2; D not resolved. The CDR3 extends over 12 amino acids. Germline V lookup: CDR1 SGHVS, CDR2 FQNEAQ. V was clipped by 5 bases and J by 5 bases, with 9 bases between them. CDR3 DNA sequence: TGTGCCAGCAGCCCCGACGGATATGGCTACACCTTC. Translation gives CASSPDGYGYTF. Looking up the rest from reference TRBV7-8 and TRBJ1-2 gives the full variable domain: GAGVSQSPRYKVAKRGQDVALRCDPISGHVSLFWYQQALGQGPEFLTYFQNEAQLDKSGLPSDRFFAERPEGSVSTLKIQRTQQEDSAVYLCASSPDGYGYTFGSGTRLTVV.

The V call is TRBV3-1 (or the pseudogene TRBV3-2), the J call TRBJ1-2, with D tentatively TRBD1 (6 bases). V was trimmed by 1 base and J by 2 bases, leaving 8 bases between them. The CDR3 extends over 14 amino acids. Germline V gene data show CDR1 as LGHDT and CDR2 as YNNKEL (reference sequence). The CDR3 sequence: CASSQGTANYGYTF. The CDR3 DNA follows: TGTGCCAGCAGCCAAGGGACAGCAAACTATGGCTACACCTTC.